The clone carrying this T cell receptor (beta chain) was counted between two and nine times. With 5 bases removed from V and 2 bases from J, the gap between germline ends came to 9 bases. Germline V lookup: CDR1 MNHNS, CDR2 SASEGT. The CDR3 consists of 13 residues. These data originate in a study of T cells of healthy individuals. TCRdb reprocessed the 5' RACE reads via MiXCR and lists one record per CDR3 protein. The table shows 40,000 to 65,000 distinct CDR3 sequences, with roughly 14% occurring only once. The sequence came from a human donor in good health. This chain joins TRBV6-1 and TRBJ1-2; D is ambiguous. The CDR3 DNA reads as TGTGCCAGCAGTCCCTCCGGGAACTATGGCTACACCTTC. It codes for CASSPSGNYGYTF.